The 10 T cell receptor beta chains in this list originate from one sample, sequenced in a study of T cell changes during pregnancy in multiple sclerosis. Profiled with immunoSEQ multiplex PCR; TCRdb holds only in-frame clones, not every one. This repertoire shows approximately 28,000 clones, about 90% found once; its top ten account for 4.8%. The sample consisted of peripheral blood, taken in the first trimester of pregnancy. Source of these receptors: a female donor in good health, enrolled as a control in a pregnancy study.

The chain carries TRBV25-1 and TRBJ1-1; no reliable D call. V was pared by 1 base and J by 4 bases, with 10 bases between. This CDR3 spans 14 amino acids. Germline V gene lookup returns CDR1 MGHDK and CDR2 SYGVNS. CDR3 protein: CASSELGTTTEAFF. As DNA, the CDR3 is TGTGCCAGCAGTGAATTAGGAACTACCACTGAAGCTTTCTTT. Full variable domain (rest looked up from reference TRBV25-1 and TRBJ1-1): EADIYQTPRYLVIGTGKKITLECSQTMGHDKMYWYQQDPGMELHLIHYSYGVNSTEKGDLSSESTVSRIRTEHFPLTLESARPSHTSQYLCASSELGTTTEAFFGQGTRLTVV.

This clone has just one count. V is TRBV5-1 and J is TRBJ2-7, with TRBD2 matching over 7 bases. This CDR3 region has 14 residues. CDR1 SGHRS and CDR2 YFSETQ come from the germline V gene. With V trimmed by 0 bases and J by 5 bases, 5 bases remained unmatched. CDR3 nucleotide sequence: TGCGCCAGCAGCTTGGGGACTAGTGTCCACGAGCAGTACTTC. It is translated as CASSLGTSVHEQYF.

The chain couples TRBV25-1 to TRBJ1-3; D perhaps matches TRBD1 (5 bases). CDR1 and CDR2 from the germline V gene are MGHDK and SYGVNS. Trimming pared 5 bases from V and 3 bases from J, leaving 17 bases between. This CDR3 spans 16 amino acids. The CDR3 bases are TGTGCCAGCAGTAACCCCGGGGGGAGAGGTGGAAACACCATATATTTT. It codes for CASSNPGGRGGNTIYF.

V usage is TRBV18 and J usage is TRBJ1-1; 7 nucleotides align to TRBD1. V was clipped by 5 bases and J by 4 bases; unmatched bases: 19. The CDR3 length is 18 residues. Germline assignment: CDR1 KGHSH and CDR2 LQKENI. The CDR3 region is CASSTINRGEADGTEAFF. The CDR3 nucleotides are TGTGCCAGCTCAACGATTAACAGGGGTGAAGCCGATGGCACTGAAGCTTTCTTT.

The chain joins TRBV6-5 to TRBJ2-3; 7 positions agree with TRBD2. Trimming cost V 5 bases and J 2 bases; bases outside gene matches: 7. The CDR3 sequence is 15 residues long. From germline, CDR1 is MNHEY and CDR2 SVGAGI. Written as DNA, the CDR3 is TGTGCCAGCAGTGCTAGCGGCCACTCCACAGATACGCAGTATTTT. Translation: CASSASGHSTDTQYF.

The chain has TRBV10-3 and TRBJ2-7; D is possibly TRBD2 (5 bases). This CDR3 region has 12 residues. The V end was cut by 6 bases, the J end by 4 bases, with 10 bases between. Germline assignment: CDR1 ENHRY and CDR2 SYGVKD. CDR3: CAISGPGYEQYF. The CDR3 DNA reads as TGTGCCATCAGCGGACCGGGATACGAGCAGTACTTC.

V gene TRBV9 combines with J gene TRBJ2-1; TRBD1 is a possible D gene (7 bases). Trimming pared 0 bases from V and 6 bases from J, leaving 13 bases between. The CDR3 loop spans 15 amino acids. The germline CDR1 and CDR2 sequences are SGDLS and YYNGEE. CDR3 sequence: CASSVAEGAGNEQFF. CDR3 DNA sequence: TGTGCCAGCAGCGTAGCGGAGGGGGCGGGCAATGAGCAGTTCTTC. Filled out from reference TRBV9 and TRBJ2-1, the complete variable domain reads DSGVTQTPKHLITATGQRVTLRCSPRSGDLSVYWYQQSLDQGLQFLIQYYNGEERAKGNILERFSAQQFPDLHSELNLSSLELGDSALYFCASSVAEGAGNEQFFGPGTRLTVL.

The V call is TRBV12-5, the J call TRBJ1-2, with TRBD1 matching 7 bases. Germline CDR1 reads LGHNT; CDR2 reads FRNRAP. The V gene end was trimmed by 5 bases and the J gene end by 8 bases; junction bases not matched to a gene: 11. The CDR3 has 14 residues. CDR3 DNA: TGTGCTAGTGGTCCCCAACAGGGGCTACGGGGCTACACCTTC. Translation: CASGPQQGLRGYTF.

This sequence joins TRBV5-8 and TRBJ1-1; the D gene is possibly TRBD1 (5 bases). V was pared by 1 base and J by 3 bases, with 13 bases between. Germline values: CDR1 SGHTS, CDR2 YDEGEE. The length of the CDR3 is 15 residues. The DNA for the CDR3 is TGTGCCAGCAGCTTGCTGGCAGGGAGGGACACTGAAGCTTTCTTT. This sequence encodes CASSLLAGRDTEAFF.

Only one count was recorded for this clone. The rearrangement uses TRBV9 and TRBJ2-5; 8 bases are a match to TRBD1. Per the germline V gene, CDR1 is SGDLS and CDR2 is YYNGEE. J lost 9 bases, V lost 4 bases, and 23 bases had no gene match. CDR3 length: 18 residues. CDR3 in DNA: TGTGCCAGCAGCACGAGAGAGAGACCGGGACAGGACTTTAGGGCCCAGTACTTC. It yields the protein CASSTRERPGQDFRAQYF.